The text below deals with one T cell receptor beta chain. Its antigen is still unknown. The entry originates in a study of shared clonotypes between healthy human individuals. The CDR3 is 11 residues long. Trimming left V 5 bases short and J 8 bases short, with 7 bases between. Germline V lookup: CDR1 SGHTA, CDR2 FQGNSA. The repertoire was sequenced with immunoSEQ multiplex PCR; TCRdb's copy has only in-frame clones and lacks some. The sample consists of about 1.1 million clones, 60% to 85% of them appearing once. General study findings and limits: Estimated richness was generally greater in naive than memory subsets. Naive CD4 clonotypes were shared across a few donors at about 5%.

The chain is built from TRBV7-2 and TRBJ2-1; D is uncertain. Material: memory CD4+ T cells from PBMCs. Subset noted: CD45RA-negative fraction. The TCR comes from a man between 18 and 29 years old in good health. Some clones in this sample may be carry-over from other donors' samples. The CDR3 DNA reads TGTGCCAGCAGCGTATACGATGAGCAGTTCTTC. It encodes CASSVYDEQFF.